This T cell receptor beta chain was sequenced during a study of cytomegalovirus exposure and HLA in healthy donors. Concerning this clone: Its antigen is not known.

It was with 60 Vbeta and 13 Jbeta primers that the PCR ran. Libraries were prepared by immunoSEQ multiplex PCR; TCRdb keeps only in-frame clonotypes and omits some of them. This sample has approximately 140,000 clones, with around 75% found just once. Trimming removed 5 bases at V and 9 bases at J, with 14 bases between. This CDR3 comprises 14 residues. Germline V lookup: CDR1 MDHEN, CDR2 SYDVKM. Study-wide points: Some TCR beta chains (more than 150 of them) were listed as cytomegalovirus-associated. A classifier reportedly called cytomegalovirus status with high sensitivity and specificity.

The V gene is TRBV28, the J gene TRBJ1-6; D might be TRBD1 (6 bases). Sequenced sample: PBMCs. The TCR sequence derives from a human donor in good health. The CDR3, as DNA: TGTGCCAGCAGTACAGGGAAGGTATCTTCACCCCTCCACTTT. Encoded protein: CASSTGKVSSPLHF.